The rows below give T cell receptor beta chains drawn from one sample of a study of cytomegalovirus exposure and HLA in healthy donors. Produced via immunoSEQ multiplex PCR; TCRdb's table is partial and in-frame only. The data contain roughly 170,000 clones, 84% of them seen just once; the ten biggest clones take up 4.8%. The sequencing input was PBMCs. The receptors stem from a girl aged 10-17 years in good health and CMV-seropositive. The CDR3 runs from the conserved cysteine through the conserved F or W. The size field is filled for only some rows; it gives once, few, many or a size class.

j_call: TRBJ1-1
v_call: TRBV6-1
clone_size: .
cdr3_aa: CASTSNTEAFF

j_call: TRBJ2-5
v_call: TRBV11-1
clone_size: .
cdr3_aa: CASSPGLKQETQYF

j_call: TRBJ2-5
v_call: TRBV7-2
clone_size: .
cdr3_aa: CASSLGLAGEETQYF

j_call: TRBJ1-1
v_call: TRBV2
clone_size: .
cdr3_aa: CASLNGGGRPTEAFF

j_call: TRBJ2-1
v_call: TRBV18
clone_size: .
cdr3_aa: CASSPPGRSYNEQFF

j_call: TRBJ2-3
v_call: TRBV7-6
clone_size: .
cdr3_aa: CASSPDRLLTDTQYF

j_call: TRBJ2-5
v_call: TRBV7-3
clone_size: .
cdr3_aa: CASSLQGKETQYF

j_call: .
v_call: TRBV19
clone_size: .
cdr3_aa: CASSIDRGSYEQYF

j_call: TRBJ1-1
v_call: TRBV25-1
clone_size: .
cdr3_aa: CASRLDGGTEAFF

j_call: TRBJ1-2
v_call: TRBV7-6
clone_size: .
cdr3_aa: CASSTYWDRESGGGYTF

j_call: TRBJ1-2
v_call: TRBV7-3
clone_size: few
cdr3_aa: CASSSGTGDAGYTF

j_call: TRBJ2-7
v_call: TRBV10-3
clone_size: few
cdr3_aa: CAISDQRTSASSYEQYF

j_call: TRBJ2-4
v_call: TRBV6-6
clone_size: .
cdr3_aa: CASSFKGANIQYF

j_call: TRBJ1-1
v_call: TRBV7-8
clone_size: .
cdr3_aa: CASSVTGWTEAFF

j_call: TRBJ1-1
v_call: TRBV5-1
clone_size: .
cdr3_aa: CASSPSGTEAFF

j_call: TRBJ1-3
v_call: TRBV19
clone_size: .
cdr3_aa: CASSTRDRGSGNTIYF

j_call: TRBJ1-1
v_call: TRBV25-1
clone_size: .
cdr3_aa: CASSEGLGANTEAFF

j_call: TRBJ2-1
v_call: TRBV9
clone_size: .
cdr3_aa: CASSVGGLLAPGGEQFF

j_call: TRBJ2-7
v_call: TRBV5-8
clone_size: .
cdr3_aa: CASSTGALYEQYF

j_call: TRBJ1-4
v_call: TRBV10-3
clone_size: .
cdr3_aa: CAISPDSSFEKLFF

j_call: TRBJ1-1
v_call: TRBV7-9
clone_size: .
cdr3_aa: CASSFADRSNTEAFF

j_call: TRBJ1-4
v_call: TRBV7-9
clone_size: few
cdr3_aa: CASSLPGGWKEKLFF

j_call: TRBJ1-6
v_call: TRBV19
clone_size: .
cdr3_aa: CASSIRPGDNSPLHF

j_call: TRBJ2-5
v_call: TRBV5-1
clone_size: .
cdr3_aa: CASSLVGGQETQYF

j_call: TRBJ1-2
v_call: TRBV6-6
clone_size: .
cdr3_aa: CAGIQGVGYTF

j_call: TRBJ1-5
v_call: TRBV30
clone_size: few
cdr3_aa: CAWSAGTGPLSNQPQHF

j_call: TRBJ2-3
v_call: TRBV6-5
clone_size: .
cdr3_aa: CAIGRAGGPRDTQYF

j_call: TRBJ1-4
v_call: TRBV19
clone_size: .
cdr3_aa: CASSIVQYTIIATNEKLFF

j_call: TRBJ1-2
v_call: TRBV11-2
clone_size: few
cdr3_aa: CASSSNTQGINYGYTF

j_call: TRBJ2-2
v_call: TRBV15
clone_size: .
cdr3_aa: CATKTRSPGELFF

j_call: TRBJ2-7
v_call: TRBV21-1
clone_size: once
cdr3_aa: CASSTLPGLQGPSYEQYF

j_call: TRBJ2-7
v_call: TRBV6-1
clone_size: .
cdr3_aa: CASWQGAGEQYF

j_call: TRBJ1-1
v_call: TRBV9
clone_size: .
cdr3_aa: CASSVPSSGELDTEAFF

j_call: TRBJ2-7
v_call: TRBV7-8
clone_size: .
cdr3_aa: CASRFGQGWEYEQYF

j_call: TRBJ2-2
v_call: TRBV7-2
clone_size: .
cdr3_aa: CASSLWQLNTGELFF

j_call: TRBJ2-1
v_call: TRBV14
clone_size: .
cdr3_aa: CASSRTPRAYNEQFF

j_call: TRBJ2-1
v_call: TRBV9
clone_size: .
cdr3_aa: CASSVEGRRGQFF

j_call: TRBJ1-1
v_call: TRBV5-4
clone_size: .
cdr3_aa: CASRHGQDGLHTEAFF

j_call: TRBJ1-5
v_call: TRBV25-1
clone_size: .
cdr3_aa: CASSPDRGSNQPQHF

j_call: TRBJ1-2
v_call: TRBV19
clone_size: .
cdr3_aa: CASSMDRGRTYGYTF

j_call: TRBJ2-5
v_call: TRBV2
clone_size: .
cdr3_aa: CASKRQGETQYF

j_call: TRBJ1-2
v_call: TRBV9
clone_size: .
cdr3_aa: CASSVGSWTGGNYGYTF